This T cell receptor (beta chain) was sequenced during a study of tumor-infiltrating lymphocytes in primary liver carcinoma. The CDR3 has 15 amino acids. Germline CDR1 and CDR2: MDHEN and SYDVKM. Trimming shortened V by 4 bases and J by 6 bases, and 16 bases separated the two germline ends. A primer in the constant region served to generate TCR beta cDNA from about 470 ng of total RNA. Library construction for TCR beta comprised three nested multiplex PCR rounds performed with slightly modified ARM-PCR. A C-beta reverse primer was combined with TRBV1-TRBV30 forward primers in the first two PCR rounds, and each round had around 11 cycles. Using its own MiXCR run on the multiplex PCR reads, TCRdb lists one record per CDR3 protein. Among tens of thousands of distinct CDR3 sequences listed, approximately 77% were seen once. Taking about 19-31 mg of unsorted bulk tissue, the authors co-extracted RNA and DNA.

Material: liver tumor tissue from sampling region 1. Subset of the sample: tumor region T1, superior pole. The TCR originated in a man aged 40-55 years with primary liver carcinoma and hepatitis B virus infection. This chain links TRBV28 with TRBJ2-1, with D perhaps TRBD2 (5 bases). The CDR3 loop reads CASSSRLAVGNEQFF. In nucleotides, the CDR3 is TGTGCCAGCAGTTCCCGCCTAGCAGTAGGCAATGAGCAGTTCTTC. Full variable domain (remainder filled in from reference TRBV28 and TRBJ2-1): DVKVTQSSRYLVKRTGEKVFLECVQDMDHENMFWYRQDPGLGLRLIYFSYDVKMKEKGDIPEGYSVSREKKERFSLILESASTNQTSMYLCASSSRLAVGNEQFFGPGTRLTVL.